This TCR beta chain was captured by sequencing in a study of T cells in Graves' hyperthyroidism and ophthalmopathy. The study, taken as a whole, reports: Expanded thyroid clonotypes (above 0.001) were mostly also found in blood. Median prediction lead before ophthalmopathy onset was 6.5 months with the model.

Trimming took 6 bases from V and 1 from J; bases not matched to a gene: 5. The CDR3 runs 16 residues. Germline V gene data show CDR1 as SNHLY and CDR2 as FYNNEI. Amplification of TCR beta CDR3 regions was performed using RNA transcripts as template. Using the HTBI primer set, a first-round RT-PCR was run on the TCR CDR3. TCRdb reprocessed the multiplex PCR reads with MiXCR, giving one entry per CDR3 protein. This table has about 410,000 distinct CDR3 sequences, about 14% appearing once. To note about this clonotype: Its antigen is currently unknown.

Clinical symptoms, serum thyroxine, TRAb, thyroid ultrasound and orbital computed tomography established diagnosis. The specimen sequenced was blood. This chain connects TRBV2 to TRBJ2-5; 13 bases align to TRBD2. The clonotype originates from a man aged 18 to 35 with Graves' ophthalmopathy. DNA of the CDR3: TGTGCCAGCAGGTTGACTAGCGGGGGGCCCCAAGAGACCCAGTACTTC. Residues: CASRLTSGGPQETQYF.